This TCR beta chain was retrieved from a study of T cell responses to AZD1222 COVID-19 vaccine. V dropped 0 bases and J dropped 3; count of bases not matched to a gene: 5. Per germline, CDR1 LNHNV and CDR2 YYDKDF (reference sequence). CDR3 length: 16 residues. Clones were sequenced by immunoSEQ multiplex PCR, and TCRdb holds only the in-frame ones, with some missing. The table includes about 120,000 clones, around nine tenths detected once. This chain connects TRBV15 to TRBJ1-5; 7 bases are a match to TRBD1. Material: peripheral blood, obtained on day 0 of AZD1222 vaccination. The origin of this receptor is an adult in good health. The CDR3 nucleotides read TGTGCCACCAGCAGAGACAAGGGACAGCCCAATCAGCCCCAGCATTTT. It is translated as CATSRDKGQPNQPQHF.